Included here is one T cell receptor (beta chain) sequence, with context. The data derive from a study of blood T cell repertoires in COVID-19. The wider study: The samples span acute and convalescent COVID-19 from the United States, Italy and Spain. T cells, B-cell-depleted T cells, or PBMCs supplied cDNA or gDNA.

As handled by the study authors: Amplified reference gene primers provided the basis for estimating nucleated cell counts. Libraries were prepared by immunoSEQ multiplex PCR; TCRdb keeps only in-frame clonotypes and omits some of them. The DNA gave D and trimming, while V, J and clone size come from that table. The data hold about 26,000 clones, with 80% to 95% observed a single time. Germline CDR1 and CDR2: LGHNA and YSLEER. CDR3 length: 16 residues. V shed 2 bases and J 3 bases; nucleotides not matched to a gene: 8. The rearrangement joins TRBV4-3 to TRBJ1-2, with 8 bases lining up with TRBD1. Sequencing was done on a sample of peripheral blood. The sequence was collected from a human donor in a cohort sampled during active COVID-19. The CDR3 coding sequence is TGCGCCAGCAGCCAAACCAGGACAGGGAGATACTATGGCTACACCTTC. This encodes CASSQTRTGRYYGYTF.